This T cell receptor beta chain appears in the sequencing data of a study of cytomegalovirus exposure and HLA in healthy donors. Libraries were prepared by immunoSEQ multiplex PCR; TCRdb keeps only in-frame clonotypes and omits some of them. The table includes about 79,000 clones, under 95% detected once. This CDR3 is 13 amino acids long. Between the trimmed V and J ends, which lost 4 bases and 10 bases, there was a span of 17 bases. Germline V gene lookup returns CDR1 MNHEY and CDR2 SMNVEV (reference sequence). The chain uses TRBV27 and TRBJ2-7, with no clear D. This TCR came from a woman aged 25 to 39 in good health and CMV-seronegative. Sequenced material: PBMCs. The DNA for the CDR3 is TGTGCCAGCAGTTCTCCTATACGGTTCACCCAGTACTTC. Its protein is CASSSPIRFTQYF.